This T cell receptor beta chain was found in a study of T cells in Graves' hyperthyroidism and ophthalmopathy. Study-wide results and limits: Expanded thyroid clonotypes (above 0.001) were mostly also found in blood.

The cohort's ophthalmopathy patients, a group with duration under 3 months, had a Clinical Activity Score of at least 3 and a NOSPECS grade of at least 4. Diagnosing involved the use of clinical symptoms, serum thyroxine and TRAb, thyroid ultrasound and orbital computed tomography. PBMCs were collected from an approximately 10 ml volume of fresh peripheral blood. TCR beta CDR3 regions were amplified from RNA. Researchers ran a first-round RT-PCR on the TCR CDR3 using the HTBI primer set. Each CDR3 protein gets one entry after TCRdb re-called the multiplex PCR reads with MiXCR. The repertoire holds about 300,000 distinct CDR3 sequences, roughly a fifth seen once, with just under 40% in the top ten. The CDR3 extends over 13 amino acids. Germline V CDR1 and CDR2: LGHDT, YNNKEL (reference sequence). The ends were cut back, 3 bases at V and 7 bases at J, with 12 bases in the middle. This clonotype was picked up many times. Its antigen is unidentified.

The sample taken for sequencing was blood. The rearrangement links TRBV3-1 to TRBJ1-2, with a tentative D call TRBD1 (5 bases). The TCR comes from a man aged 50-60 years with Graves' ophthalmopathy. The CDR3 DNA reads as TGTGCCAGCAGCCACGGAGGGGAACGTGGCTACACCTTC. Protein sequence: CASSHGGERGYTF. Complete variable domain (other parts from reference TRBV3-1 and TRBJ1-2): DTAVSQTPKYLVTQMGNDKSIKCEQNLGHDTMYWYKQDSKKFLKIMFSYNNKELIINETVPNRFSPKSPDKAHLNLHINSLELGDSAVYFCASSHGGERGYTFGSGTRLTVV.